The following is a T cell receptor beta chain sequence with its context. Assay used: immunoSEQ multiplex PCR; TCRdb lists only in-frame clones, some missing. The profile covers 55,000 to 70,000 clones, with 70% to 90% appearing a single time and more than 0.8% taken by the ten largest. Germline CDR1 and CDR2: LGHNA and YNFKEQ. The CDR3 consists of 15 residues. Trimming removed 3 bases from V and 0 bases from J, with 10 bases in between. This sample is part of a study of blood T cell repertoires in COVID-19. The rearrangement uses TRBV4-2 and TRBJ2-3; weak D call: TRBD2 (5 bases). This TCR was recovered from a man between 65 and 85 years old with acute or convalescent COVID-19. Sequencing was done on a sample of peripheral blood. The CDR3 DNA is TGTGCCAGCAGCCAGAATAGCGCCAGCACAGATACGCAGTATTTT. Translation gives CASSQNSASTDTQYF.